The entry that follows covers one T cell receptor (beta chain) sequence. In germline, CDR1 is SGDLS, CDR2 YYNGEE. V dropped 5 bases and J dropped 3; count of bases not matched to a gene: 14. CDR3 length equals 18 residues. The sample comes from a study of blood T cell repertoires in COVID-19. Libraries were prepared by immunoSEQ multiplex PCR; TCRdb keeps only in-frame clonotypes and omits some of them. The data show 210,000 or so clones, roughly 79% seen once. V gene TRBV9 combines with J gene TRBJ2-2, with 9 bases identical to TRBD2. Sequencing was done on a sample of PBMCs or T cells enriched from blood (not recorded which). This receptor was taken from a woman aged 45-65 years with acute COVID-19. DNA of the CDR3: TGTGCCAGCAGATCGTCTGGCGGGGGGGTCCGCGACACCGGGGAGCTGTTTTTT. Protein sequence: CASRSSGGGVRDTGELFF.